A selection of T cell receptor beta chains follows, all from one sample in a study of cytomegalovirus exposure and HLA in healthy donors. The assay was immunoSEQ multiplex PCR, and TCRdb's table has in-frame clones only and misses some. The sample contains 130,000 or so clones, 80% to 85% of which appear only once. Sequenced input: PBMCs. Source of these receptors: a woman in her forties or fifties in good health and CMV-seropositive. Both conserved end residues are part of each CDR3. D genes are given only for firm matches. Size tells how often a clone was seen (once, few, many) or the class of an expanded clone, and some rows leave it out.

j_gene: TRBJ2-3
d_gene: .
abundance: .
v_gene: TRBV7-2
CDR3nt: TGTGCCAGCAGCTTCGGCACAGATACGCAGTATTTT
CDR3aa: CASSFGTDTQYF

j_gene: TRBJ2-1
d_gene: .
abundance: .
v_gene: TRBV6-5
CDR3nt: TGTGCCAGCAGTTACGGGACTTACAATGAGCAGTTCTTC
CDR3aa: CASSYGTYNEQFF

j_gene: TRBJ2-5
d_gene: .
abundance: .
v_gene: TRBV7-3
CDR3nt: TGTGCCAGCAGCTTAATTAGCCAAGAGACCCAGTACTTC
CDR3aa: CASSLISQETQYF

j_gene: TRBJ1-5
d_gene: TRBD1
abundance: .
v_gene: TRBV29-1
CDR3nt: TGCAGCGTCGGACAGGGATTCAATCAGCCCCAGCATTTT
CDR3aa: CSVGQGFNQPQHF

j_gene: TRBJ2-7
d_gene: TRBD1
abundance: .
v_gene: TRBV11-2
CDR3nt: TGTGCCAGCAGCTGGACCGGGACAGGGGACTACGAGCAGTACTTC
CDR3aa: CASSWTGTGDYEQYF

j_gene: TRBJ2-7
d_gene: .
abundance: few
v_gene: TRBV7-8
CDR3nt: TGTGCCAGCAAGGGGGGGGCGTCCTCCTACGAGCAGTACTTC
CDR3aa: CASKGGASSYEQYF

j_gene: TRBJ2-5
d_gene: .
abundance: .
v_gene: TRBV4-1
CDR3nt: TGCGCCAGCAGCCCCACCTGGACAGCAGAGACCCAGTACTTC
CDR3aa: CASSPTWTAETQYF

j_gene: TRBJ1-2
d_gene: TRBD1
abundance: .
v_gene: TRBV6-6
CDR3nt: TGTGCCAGCAGCCGGCAGGGGGACTTCGATGGCTACACCTTC
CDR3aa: CASSRQGDFDGYTF

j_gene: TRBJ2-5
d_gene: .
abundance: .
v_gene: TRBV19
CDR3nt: TGTGCCAGTAGGTTAGGGGGACGAGAGACCCAGTACTTC
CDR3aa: CASRLGGRETQYF

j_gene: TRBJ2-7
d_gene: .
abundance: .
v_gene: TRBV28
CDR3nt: TGTGCCAGCAGAAGACTCACGGCTCTCTACGAGCAGTACTTC
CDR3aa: CASRRLTALYEQYF

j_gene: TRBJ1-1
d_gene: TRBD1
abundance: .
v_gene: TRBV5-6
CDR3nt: TGTGCCAGCAGCATGGGACAGGGGGATGGCACTGAAGCTTTCTTT
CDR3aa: CASSMGQGDGTEAFF

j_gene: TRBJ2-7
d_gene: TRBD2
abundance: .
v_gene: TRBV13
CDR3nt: TGTGCCAGCAGCGACAGCGGGGAAGGGTCCTACGAGCAGTACTTC
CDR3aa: CASSDSGEGSYEQYF

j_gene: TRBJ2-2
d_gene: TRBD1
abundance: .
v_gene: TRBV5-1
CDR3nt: TGCGCCAGCAGCCCGACAGGGCCGAACACCGGGGAGCTGTTTTTT
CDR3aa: CASSPTGPNTGELFF

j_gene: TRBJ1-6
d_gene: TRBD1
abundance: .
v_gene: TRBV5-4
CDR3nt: TGTGCCAGCAGCTCAGGGGGACAGATTAATTCACCCCTCCACTTT
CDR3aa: CASSSGGQINSPLHF

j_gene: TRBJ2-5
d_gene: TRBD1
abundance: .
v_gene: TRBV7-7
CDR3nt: TGTGCCAGCAGCTTAACCCTCGAAGGGGGCGTGGAGACCCAGTACTTC
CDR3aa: CASSLTLEGGVETQYF

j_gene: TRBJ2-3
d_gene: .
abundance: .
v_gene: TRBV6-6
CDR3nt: TGTGCCACCCGTTCGGAGGGTGTAACAGATACGCAGTATTTT
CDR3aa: CATRSEGVTDTQYF

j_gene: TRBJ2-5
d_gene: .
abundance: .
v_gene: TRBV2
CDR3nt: TGTGCCAGCAGTGAGGGGAGACAAGAGACCCAGTACTTC
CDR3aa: CASSEGRQETQYF

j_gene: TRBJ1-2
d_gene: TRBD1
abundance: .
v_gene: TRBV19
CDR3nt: TGTGCCAGTACCAGGACAGGGCGGTCGGCTAACTATGGCTACACCTTC
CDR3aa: CASTRTGRSANYGYTF

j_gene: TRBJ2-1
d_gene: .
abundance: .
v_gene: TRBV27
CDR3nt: TGTGCCAGCAGTTTAAGACTGTCCCAGCGGAACTACAATGAGCAGTTCTTC
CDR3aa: CASSLRLSQRNYNEQFF

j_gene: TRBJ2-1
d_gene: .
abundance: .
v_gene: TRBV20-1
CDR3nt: TGCAGTGCTAGGCGCCGTAATGAGCAGTTCTTC
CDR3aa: CSARRRNEQFF

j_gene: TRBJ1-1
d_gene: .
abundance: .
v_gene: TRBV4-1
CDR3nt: TGCGCCAGCAGCCAAAGGGGACTGACAGCTTTCTTT
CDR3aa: CASSQRGLTAFF

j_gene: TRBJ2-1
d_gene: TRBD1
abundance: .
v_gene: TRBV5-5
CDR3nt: TGTGCCAGCAAAACGGGACAGTCCTCCTACAATGAGCAGTTCTTC
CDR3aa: CASKTGQSSYNEQFF

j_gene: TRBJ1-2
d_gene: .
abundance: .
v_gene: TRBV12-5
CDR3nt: TGTGCTAGTGGTTTAAAGTTCGGCAGGGTCGGTGGCTACACCTTC
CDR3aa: CASGLKFGRVGGYTF

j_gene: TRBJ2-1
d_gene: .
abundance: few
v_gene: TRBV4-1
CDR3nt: TGCGCCAGCAGCCAGCCCCTCTATCCGTTTTCCTACAATGAGCAGTTCTTC
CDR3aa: CASSQPLYPFSYNEQFF

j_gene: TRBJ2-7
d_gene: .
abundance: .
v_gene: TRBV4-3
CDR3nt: TGCGCCAGCAGCCAAGAGTTAGAAGCTTACGAGCAGTACTTC
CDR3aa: CASSQELEAYEQYF

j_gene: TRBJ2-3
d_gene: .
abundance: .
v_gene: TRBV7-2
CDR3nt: TGTGCCAGCAGCTTCGGAGCGGGCACAGATACGCAGTATTTT
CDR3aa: CASSFGAGTDTQYF

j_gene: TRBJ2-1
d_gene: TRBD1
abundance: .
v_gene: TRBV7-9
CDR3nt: TGTGCCAGCAGCTTTCCGGGACAGGGGTACAATGAGCAGTTCTTC
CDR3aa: CASSFPGQGYNEQFF

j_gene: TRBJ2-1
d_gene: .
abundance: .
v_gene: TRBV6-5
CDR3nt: TGTGCCAGCAGTTACGACAGTTACAATGAGCAGTTCTTC
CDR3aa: CASSYDSYNEQFF

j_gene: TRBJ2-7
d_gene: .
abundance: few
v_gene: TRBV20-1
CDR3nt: TGCAGTGCGGGGCCCGACTACGAGCAGTACTTC
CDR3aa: CSAGPDYEQYF